A single sample gave rise to the 31 T cell receptor beta chains below, sequenced in a study of vaccination and CD4 T cells after COVID-19. Treatment given: approximately 9-day PBMC culture with coronavirus spike peptide pools or control peptides (ViraFEST assay). These CD4+ T cells came from an unexposed donor, sampled before the COVID-19 pandemic (2011-2018). Antigens of these TCRs are unknown. Sequence data for DNA of cultured CD4+ T cells were generated by the Oncomine TCR Beta short-read assay. TCRdb ran MiXCR on the PCR reads and lists one entry per CDR3 protein. The data hold roughly 7,000 distinct CDR3 sequences, with around 33% observed a single time. The sample comprised CD4+ T cells from blood, cultured in vitro. The receptors stem from a human donor in good health.

The rearrangement links TRBV7-9 to TRBJ1-1; 9 positions match TRBD1. Trimming cost V 5 bases and J 3 bases; bases outside gene matches: 10. The germline V gene encodes CDR1 SEHNR and CDR2 FQNEAQ (reference sequence). The CDR3 contains 16 residues. DNA of the CDR3: TGTGCCAGCAGCCGGACAGGGGTCGACTTGGACACTGAAGCTTTCTTT. It translates to CASSRTGVDLDTEAFF.

This clonotype was picked up a small number of times. This chain joins TRBV6-1 and TRBJ1-6; a weak D match, TRBD1 (6 bases). Germline V gene data show CDR1 as MNHNS and CDR2 as SASEGT. This CDR3 contains 12 residues. V was shortened by 8 bases and J by 7 bases, with 9 bases between the two germline ends. CDR3 DNA sequence: TGTGCCAGCCACAGGGACAATTCACCCCTCCACTTT. This codes for CASHRDNSPLHF.

CDR3 amino acids: CASGWGGGRIQYF. CDR3 in DNA: TGTGCTAGTGGCTGGGGCGGGGGTCGGATTCAGTACTTC. V is TRBV12-5 and J is TRBJ2-4; 7 bases map to TRBD2. The CDR3 is 13 residues long. Germline CDR1 is LGHNT and CDR2 is FRNRAP. The trim removed 6 bases at V and 10 bases at J, leaving 9 bases unmatched. The full variable domain, with the rest looked up from reference TRBV12-5 and TRBJ2-4, is DARVTQTPRHKVTEMGQEVTMRCQPILGHNTVFWYRQTMMQGLELLAYFRNRAPLDDSGMPKDRFSAEMPDATLATLKIQPSEPRDSAVYFCASGWGGGRIQYFGAGTRLSVL.

V is TRBV5-1 and J is TRBJ2-1, with TRBD2 matching over 8 bases. The CDR3 is 15 amino acids. Germline CDR1 SGHRS, CDR2 YFSETQ. V was pared by 3 bases and J by 7 bases, with 9 bases of the junction left unmatched. Here the CDR3 reads CASSWSGGANNEQFF. The CDR3 DNA is TGCGCCAGCAGCTGGAGCGGGGGCGCGAATAATGAGCAGTTCTTC.

This sequence joins TRBV2 and TRBJ1-2, with D unclear. V was clipped by 3 bases and J by 3 bases, with 11 bases between them. There are 14 residues in the CDR3. Germline CDR1 reads SNHLY; CDR2 reads FYNNEI. The CDR3 region has the DNA TGTGCCAGCAGTGAGGGGTTGGGATACTATGGCTACACCTTC. Amino acid sequence: CASSEGLGYYGYTF.

The chain combines TRBV12-3 or TRBV12-4 with TRBJ1-1; D ambiguous. Trimming removed 3 bases from V and 1 base from J, with 6 bases in between. This CDR3 has 13 residues. This CDR3 is CASSLGPNTEAFF. CDR3 DNA sequence: TGTGCCAGCAGTTTGGGTCCGAACACTGAAGCTTTCTTT.

CDR3 residues: CASSTRDRGPSGANVLTF. In DNA form, the CDR3 reads TGTGCCAGCAGCACGCGGGACAGGGGACCATCTGGGGCCAACGTCCTGACTTTC. The chain couples TRBV9 to TRBJ2-6; 10 nucleotides agree with TRBD1. CDR3 length equals 18 residues. Germline CDR1 SGDLS, CDR2 YYNGEE. The V segment lost 4 bases and the J segment 1 base; nucleotides outside the gene matches: 8. Combining the CDR3 with reference TRBV9 and TRBJ2-6 gives the whole variable domain DSGVTQTPKHLITATGQRVTLRCSPRSGDLSVYWYQQSLDQGLQFLIQYYNGEERAKGNILERFSAQQFPDLHSELNLSSLELGDSALYFCASSTRDRGPSGANVLTFGAGSRLTVL.

This clonotype was recorded a few times. This sequence joins TRBV20-1 and TRBJ1-5, with D hard to call. Germline CDR1 is DFQATT and CDR2 is SNEGSKA (reference sequence). The V end was cut by 3 bases, the J end by 3 bases, with 12 bases between. The CDR3 consists of 14 residues. CDR3 sequence: CSARRATYNQPQHF. The DNA for the CDR3 is TGCAGTGCTAGGCGGGCGACATACAATCAGCCCCAGCATTTT.

This clonotype was seen a few times. The gene calls are TRBV6-5 and TRBJ1-1, with D possibly matching TRBD1 (5 bases). The germline V gene has CDR1 MNHEY and CDR2 SVGAGI. CDR3 length equals 17 residues. V lost 1 base, J lost 1 base, and 16 bases lay in between. The CDR3 here is CASSYWRGVDGNTEAFF. The CDR3 nucleotides are TGTGCCAGCAGTTACTGGAGGGGTGTGGATGGGAACACTGAAGCTTTCTTT.

The chain employs TRBV21-1 and TRBJ1-2. TRBV21-1 is assigned pseudogene status. CDR3 length: 12 amino acids. CDR3 in DNA: TGTGCCAGCAGCAAAGCCATATATGGCTACACCTTC. The encoded protein is CASSKAIYGYTF.

The rearrangement uses TRBV30 and TRBJ1-2; 8 bases line up with TRBD1. V shed 7 bases and J 2 bases; nucleotides not matched to a gene: 15. CDR1 GTSNPN and CDR2 SVGIG come from the germline V gene (reference sequence). This CDR3 is built from 16 residues. The CDR3, as DNA: TGTGCCTCTCGGAAGCCAGACAGGGGACAAAACTATGGCTACACCTTC. It yields the protein CASRKPDRGQNYGYTF.

The chain recombines TRBV29-1 with TRBJ1-1, with a possible D match to TRBD1 (5 bases). The V and J ends lost 4 bases and 3 bases respectively, with 12 bases between them. The CDR3 extends over 13 amino acids. Germline loops: CDR1 SQVTM, CDR2 ANQGSEA. CDR3 sequence reads: CSVGGMGDTEAFF. The DNA of the CDR3 is TGCAGCGTTGGTGGAATGGGGGACACTGAAGCTTTCTTT. Full variable domain (remainder filled in from reference TRBV29-1 and TRBJ1-1): SAVISQKPSRDICQRGTSLTIQCQVDSQVTMMFWYRQQPGQSLTLIATANQGSEATYESGFVIDKFPISRPNLTFSTLTVSNMSPEDSSIYLCSVGGMGDTEAFFGQGTRLTVV.

The rearrangement joins TRBV19 to TRBJ1-2, with 7 positions matching TRBD1. Germline values: CDR1 LNHDA, CDR2 SQIVND (reference sequence). The CDR3 runs to 15 residues. With V trimmed by 3 bases and J by 5 bases, 9 bases remained unmatched. CDR3 coding DNA: TGTGCCAGTAGTATCCGGGACAGCGTCAATTATGGCTACACCTTC. Translation gives CASSIRDSVNYGYTF.

This clonotype occurred once. The V and J genes are TRBV6-5 and TRBJ1-1; a possible D gene is TRBD1 (5 bases). The CDR3 extends over 14 amino acids. CDR1 MNHEY and CDR2 SVGAGI come from the germline V gene. The V gene lost 2 bases and the J gene lost 0 bases, with 7 bases spanning the gap. The CDR3 coding sequence is TGTGCCAGCAGTTACGACAGAATGAACACTGAAGCTTTCTTT. This sequence encodes CASSYDRMNTEAFF.

This sequence joins TRBV5-4 and TRBJ2-3, with no clear D. Germline loops: CDR1 SGHNT, CDR2 YYREEE (reference sequence). Trimming left V 0 bases short and J 2 bases short, with 4 bases between. The CDR3 has 13 amino acids. The CDR3 DNA follows: TGTGCCAGCAGCTTGGGACCCACAGATACGCAGTATTTT. This encodes CASSLGPTDTQYF. The entire variable domain, with the rest obtained from reference TRBV5-4 and TRBJ2-3, is as follows: ETGVTQSPTHLIKTRGQQVTLRCSSQSGHNTVSWYQQALGQGPQFIFQYYREEENGRGNFPPRFSGLQFPNYSSELNVNALELDDSALYLCASSLGPTDTQYFGPGTRLTVL.

There are a few counts of this clonotype. This rearrangement joins TRBV6-5 to TRBJ1-1; D is possibly TRBD1 (5 bases). Trimming left V 4 bases short and J 2 bases short, with 14 bases between. Germline values: CDR1 MNHEY, CDR2 SVGAGI. The CDR3 loop spans 15 amino acids. CDR3 in DNA: TGTGCCAGCAGTTGGGCCGGGACGGGCAACACTGAAGCTTTCTTT. The encoded protein is CASSWAGTGNTEAFF.

The V and J genes are TRBV20-1 and TRBJ1-2, with D tentatively TRBD1 (5 bases). Germline loops: CDR1 DFQATT, CDR2 SNEGSKA (reference sequence). This CDR3 contains 12 residues. Trimming left V 5 bases short and J 8 bases short, with 15 bases between. The CDR3 region is CSAQTTRGGYTF. CDR3 DNA sequence: TGCAGTGCTCAGACGACCCGGGGGGGCTACACCTTC.

This clonotype occurred a few times. V gene TRBV27 combines with J gene TRBJ1-1; possibly TRBD1 for D (5 bases). Germline V gene lookup returns CDR1 MNHEY and CDR2 SMNVEV (reference sequence). V was cut by 3 bases and J by 3 bases, with 11 bases left in between. CDR3 length equals 14 residues. CDR3 sequence (DNA): TGTGCCAGCAGTTTTGGGGGTAGAGACACTGAAGCTTTCTTT. Translating gives CASSFGGRDTEAFF.

This clonotype has just a few counts. This chain links TRBV20-1 with TRBJ2-7, with a weak D call TRBD1 (5 bases). CDR1 is DFQATT, CDR2 SNEGSKA, per germline (reference sequence). V lost 2 bases to trimming and J lost 5 bases, with 13 bases between them. This CDR3 contains 13 residues. CDR3 residues: CSARQNPRDEQYF. DNA of the CDR3: TGCAGTGCTAGACAAAACCCCAGGGACGAGCAGTACTTC.

This clonotype has more than one count but fewer than ten. V gene TRBV6-2 or TRBV6-3 combines with J gene TRBJ1-5; 7 nucleotides align to TRBD1. Germline-derived CDR1 and CDR2 are MNHEY and SVGEGT. The V and J ends lost 6 bases and 6 bases, in that order; junction bases with no gene match: 8. The CDR3 totals 14 residues. Written as DNA, the CDR3 is TGTGCCAGCAGGGGCACAGGGGAGGGTCAGCCCCAGCATTTT. Protein: CASRGTGEGQPQHF.

The rearrangement links TRBV30 to TRBJ2-7; perhaps TRBD2 as D (6 bases). This CDR3 is built from 13 residues. Trimming took off 2 bases at V and 6 bases at J, with 14 bases between the two ends. The germline V gene encodes CDR1 GTSNPN and CDR2 SVGIG (reference sequence). DNA for the CDR3: TGTGCCTGGAGTACGGGACTCCTCTCCGAGCAGTACTTC. It yields the protein CAWSTGLLSEQYF.

This chain connects TRBV7-9 to TRBJ1-1; D not certain. CDR1 is SEHNR and CDR2 is FQNEAQ in the germline V gene (reference sequence). Trimming pared 5 bases from V and 0 bases from J, leaving 19 bases between. This CDR3 is built from 17 residues. The CDR3 protein is CASSITGSLGVNTEAFF. The CDR3 DNA is TGTGCCAGCAGCATTACCGGGTCGTTGGGTGTGAACACTGAAGCTTTCTTT.

The chain uses TRBV19 and TRBJ1-5; 8 bases match TRBD1. Germline CDR1 reads LNHDA; CDR2 reads SQIVND (reference sequence). The CDR3 has 17 residues. Germline trimming cut 10 bases from V and 2 bases from J; bases unmatched to any gene: 16. DNA for the CDR3: TGTGCCACTGTAAACAGGGGGGGATTCGAGGGCAATCAGCCCCAGCATTTT. Encoded protein: CATVNRGGFEGNQPQHF.

The CDR3 reads CSARETGRENQPQHF. DNA for the CDR3: TGCAGTGCTAGAGAGACAGGGAGAGAAAATCAGCCCCAGCATTTT. The V call is TRBV20-1, the J call TRBJ1-5; 7 positions agree with TRBD1. The CDR3 is 15 amino acids. With V trimmed by 0 bases and J by 4 bases, 6 bases remained unmatched. Germline CDR1 and CDR2: DFQATT and SNEGSKA (reference sequence).

V usage is TRBV7-3 and J usage is TRBJ2-5, with no clear D. Germline CDR1 and CDR2: SGHTA and FQGTGA. V was shortened by 2 bases and J by 0 bases, with 4 bases between the two germline ends. The CDR3 is made up of 13 amino acids. The DNA for the CDR3 is TGTGCCAGCAGCTTACTGCACCAAGAGACCCAGTACTTC. Translation gives CASSLLHQETQYF.

This clonotype was seen a handful of times. The gene calls are TRBV5-5 and TRBJ1-5; D unresolved. V was trimmed by 2 bases and J by 5 bases, leaving 14 bases between them. Germline V gene lookup returns CDR1 SGHKS and CDR2 YYEKEE (reference sequence). The CDR3 extends over 15 amino acids. In DNA form, the CDR3 reads TGTGCCAGCAGCTTATATGGGTCTGCGGATCAGCCCCAGCATTTT. Translating gives CASSLYGSADQPQHF.

The rearrangement uses TRBV20-1 and TRBJ1-5, with 7 bases fitting TRBD1. The germline V gene encodes CDR1 DFQATT and CDR2 SNEGSKA (reference sequence). The V and J ends lost 3 bases and 3 bases, in that order; junction bases with no gene match: 11. CDR3 size: 16 residues. The CDR3 is CSASGLRQGNNQPQHF. CDR3 sequence (DNA): TGCAGTGCTAGTGGTTTGAGACAGGGAAACAATCAGCCCCAGCATTTT.

This clonotype was seen a few times. J is TRBJ2-2 and V is TRBV2, with D perhaps assigned TRBD1 or TRBD2 (5 bases each). V lost 7 bases, J lost 5 bases, and 8 bases lay in between. This CDR3 contains 12 residues. In germline, CDR1 is SNHLY, CDR2 FYNNEI. CDR3 nucleotide sequence: TGTGCCAGCAACGAGGGGACCGGGGAGCTGTTTTTT. Translated: CASNEGTGELFF.

This chain joins TRBV20-1 and TRBJ2-1; D is unclear. CDR1 is DFQATT, CDR2 SNEGSKA, per germline (reference sequence). The CDR3 is 12 amino acids. Trimming stripped 4 bases from V and 8 bases from J, with 12 bases between. CDR3 sequence: CSAIGNRDEQFF. In nucleotides, the CDR3 is TGCAGTGCTATTGGGAACCGAGATGAGCAGTTCTTC.

The chain couples TRBV3-1 to TRBJ1-1; 8 positions match TRBD1. The ends lost 3 bases at V and 1 base at J; junction bases unmatched: 1. The CDR3 is 14 residues long. Looked up from germline, CDR1 is LGHDT and CDR2 is YNNKEL (reference sequence). CDR3 sequence (DNA): TGTGCCAGCAGCCATGGGACAGGGAACACTGAAGCTTTCTTT. It encodes CASSHGTGNTEAFF.

This clonotype came up a few times. V gene TRBV6-4 combines with J gene TRBJ2-6, with D uncertain. The CDR3 runs to 14 residues. CDR1 MRHNA and CDR2 SNTAGT come from the germline V gene. The V end was cut by 3 bases, the J end by 1 base, with 4 bases between. CDR3 amino acids: CASSEGSGANVLTF. The CDR3 DNA reads as TGTGCCAGCAGTGAGGGTTCTGGGGCCAACGTCCTGACTTTC.